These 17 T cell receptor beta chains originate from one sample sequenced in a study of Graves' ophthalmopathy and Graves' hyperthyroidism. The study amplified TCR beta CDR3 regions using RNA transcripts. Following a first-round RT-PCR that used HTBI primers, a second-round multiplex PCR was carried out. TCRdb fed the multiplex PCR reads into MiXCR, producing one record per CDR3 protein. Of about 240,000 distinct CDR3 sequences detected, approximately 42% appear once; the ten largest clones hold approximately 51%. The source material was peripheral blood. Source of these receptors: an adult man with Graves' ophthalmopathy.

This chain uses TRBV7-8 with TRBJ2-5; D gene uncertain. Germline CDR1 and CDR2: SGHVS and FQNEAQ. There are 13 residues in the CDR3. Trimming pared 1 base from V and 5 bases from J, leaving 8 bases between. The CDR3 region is CASSLVRVETQYF. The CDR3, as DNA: TGTGCCAGCAGCTTAGTTCGGGTTGAGACCCAGTACTTC.

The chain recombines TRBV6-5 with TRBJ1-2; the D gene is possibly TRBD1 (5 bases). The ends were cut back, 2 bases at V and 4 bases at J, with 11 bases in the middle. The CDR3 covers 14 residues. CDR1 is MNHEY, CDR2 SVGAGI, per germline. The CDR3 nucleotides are TGTGCCAGCAGTTACCAGGGCTGGGGCTATGGCTACACCTTC. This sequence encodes CASSYQGWGYGYTF.

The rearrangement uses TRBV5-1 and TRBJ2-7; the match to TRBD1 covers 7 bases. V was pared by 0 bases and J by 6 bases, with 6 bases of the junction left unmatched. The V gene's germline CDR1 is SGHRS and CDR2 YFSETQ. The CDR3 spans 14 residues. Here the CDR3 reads CASSLAPGGLEQYF. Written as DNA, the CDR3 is TGCGCCAGCAGCTTGGCACCAGGGGGTCTCGAGCAGTACTTC.

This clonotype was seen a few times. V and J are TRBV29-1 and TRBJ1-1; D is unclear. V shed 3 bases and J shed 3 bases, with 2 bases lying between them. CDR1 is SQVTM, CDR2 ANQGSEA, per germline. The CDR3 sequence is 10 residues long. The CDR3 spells CSVEDTEAFF. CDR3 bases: TGCAGCGTTGAGGACACTGAAGCTTTCTTT.

The DNA of the CDR3 is TGTGCCAGTAGAGGCCGGCAGTTCTCTGGGGCCAACGTCCTGACTTTC. Translating gives CASRGRQFSGANVLTF. The rearrangement links TRBV19 to TRBJ2-6; D is unresolved. The ends were cut back, 6 bases at V and 0 bases at J, with 12 bases in the middle. This CDR3 has 16 amino acids. Germline assignment: CDR1 LNHDA and CDR2 SQIVND (reference sequence). The whole variable domain, filled in from reference TRBV19 and TRBJ2-6, reads DGGITQSPKYLFRKEGQNVTLSCEQNLNHDAMYWYRQDPGQGLRLIYYSQIVNDFQKGDIAEGYSVSREKKESFPLTVTSAQKNPTAFYLCASRGRQFSGANVLTFGAGSRLTVL.

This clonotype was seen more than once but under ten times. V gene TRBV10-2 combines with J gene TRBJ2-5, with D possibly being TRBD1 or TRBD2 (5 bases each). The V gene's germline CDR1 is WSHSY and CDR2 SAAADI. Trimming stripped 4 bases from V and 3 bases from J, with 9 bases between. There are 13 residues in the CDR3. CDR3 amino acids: CASSVWGKETQYF. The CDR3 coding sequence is TGCGCCAGCAGTGTTTGGGGGAAAGAGACCCAGTACTTC.

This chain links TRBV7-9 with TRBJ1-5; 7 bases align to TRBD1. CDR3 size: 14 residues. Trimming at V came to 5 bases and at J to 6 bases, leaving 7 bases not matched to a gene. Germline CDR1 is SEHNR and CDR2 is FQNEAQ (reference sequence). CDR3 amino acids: CASSPDREGQPQHF. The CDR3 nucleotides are TGTGCCAGCAGCCCCGACAGGGAAGGTCAGCCCCAGCATTTT. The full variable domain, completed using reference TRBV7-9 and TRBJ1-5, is DTGVSQNPRHKITKRGQNVTFRCDPISEHNRLYWYRQTLGQGPEFLTYFQNEAQLEKSRLLSDRFSAERPKGSFSTLEIQRTEQGDSAMYLCASSPDREGQPQHFGDGTRLSIL.

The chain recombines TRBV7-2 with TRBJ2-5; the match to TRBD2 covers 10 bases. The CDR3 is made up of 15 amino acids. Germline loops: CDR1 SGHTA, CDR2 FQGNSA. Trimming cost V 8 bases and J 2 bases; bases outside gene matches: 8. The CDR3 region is CASLGGSGRQETQYF. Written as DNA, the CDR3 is TGTGCCAGCTTAGGAGGTAGCGGGAGGCAAGAGACCCAGTACTTC. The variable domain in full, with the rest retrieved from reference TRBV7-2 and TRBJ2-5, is GAGVSQSPSNKVTEKGKDVELRCDPISGHTALYWYRQSLGQGLEFLIYFQGNSAPDKSGLPSDRFSAERTGGSVSTLTIQRTQQEDSAVYLCASLGGSGRQETQYFGPGTRLLVL.

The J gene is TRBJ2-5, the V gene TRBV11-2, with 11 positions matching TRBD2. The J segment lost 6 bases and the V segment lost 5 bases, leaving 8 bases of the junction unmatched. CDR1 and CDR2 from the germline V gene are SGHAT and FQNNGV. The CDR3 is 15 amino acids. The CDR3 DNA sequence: TGTGCCAGCAGCACAAGACTAGCGGGAATGAAGACCCAGTACTTC. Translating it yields CASSTRLAGMKTQYF.

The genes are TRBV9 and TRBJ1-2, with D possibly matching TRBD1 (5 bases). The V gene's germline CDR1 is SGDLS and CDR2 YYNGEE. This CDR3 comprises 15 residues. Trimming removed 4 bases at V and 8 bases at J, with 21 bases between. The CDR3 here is CASSLAWTQVGGYTF. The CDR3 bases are TGTGCCAGCAGCTTGGCTTGGACACAGGTTGGAGGCTACACCTTC.

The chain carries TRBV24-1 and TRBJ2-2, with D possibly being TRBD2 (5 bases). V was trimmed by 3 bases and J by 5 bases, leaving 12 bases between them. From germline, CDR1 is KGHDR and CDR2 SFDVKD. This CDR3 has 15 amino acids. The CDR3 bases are TGTGCCACCAGTGATCCGGGATGGGAGACCGGGGAGCTGTTTTTT. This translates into CATSDPGWETGELFF.

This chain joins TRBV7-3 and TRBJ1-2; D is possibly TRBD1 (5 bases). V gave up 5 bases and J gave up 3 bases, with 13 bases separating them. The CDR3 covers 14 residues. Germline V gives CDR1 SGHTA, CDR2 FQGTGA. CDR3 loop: CASSRGDWDYGYTF. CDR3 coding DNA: TGTGCCAGCAGCAGAGGGGATTGGGACTATGGCTACACCTTC. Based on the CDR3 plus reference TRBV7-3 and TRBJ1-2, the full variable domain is GAGVSQTPSNKVTEKGKYVELRCDPISGHTALYWYRQSLGQGPEFLIYFQGTGAADDSGLPNDRFFAVRPEGSVSTLKIQRTERGDSAVYLCASSRGDWDYGYTFGSGTRLTVV.

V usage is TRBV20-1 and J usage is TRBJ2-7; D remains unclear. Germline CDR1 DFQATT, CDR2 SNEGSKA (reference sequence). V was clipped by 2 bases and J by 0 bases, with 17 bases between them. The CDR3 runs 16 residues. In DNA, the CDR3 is TGCAGTGCTAGATTCATGGGCAGCTCAACCTCCTACGAGCAGTACTTC. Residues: CSARFMGSSTSYEQYF.

This CDR3 reads CSVGDRGSVNYGYTF. CDR3 in DNA: TGCAGCGTCGGGGACAGGGGGAGTGTTAACTATGGCTACACCTTC. The chain joins TRBV29-1 to TRBJ1-2, with TRBD1 matching 11 bases. With V trimmed by 6 bases and J by 1 base, 7 bases remained unmatched. Per germline, CDR1 SQVTM and CDR2 ANQGSEA. The CDR3 covers 15 residues.

The CDR3, as DNA: TGTGCCAGCAGCCCAGCGGGGGGGTACGAGACCCAGTACTTC. Residues: CASSPAGGYETQYF. The V call is TRBV7-9, the J call TRBJ2-5, with 10 bases aligning to TRBD2. V trimming: 5 bases; J trimming: 5 bases; junction bases outside the gene matches: 5. The germline V gene encodes CDR1 SEHNR and CDR2 FQNEAQ (reference sequence). There are 14 residues in the CDR3.

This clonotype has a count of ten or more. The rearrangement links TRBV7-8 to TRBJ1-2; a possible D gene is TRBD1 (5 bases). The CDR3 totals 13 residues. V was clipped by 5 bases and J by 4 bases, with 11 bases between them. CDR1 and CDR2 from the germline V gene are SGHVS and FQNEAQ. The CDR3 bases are TGTGCCAGCAGCGCTCGACAGAGCTATGGCTACACCTTC. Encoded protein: CASSARQSYGYTF.

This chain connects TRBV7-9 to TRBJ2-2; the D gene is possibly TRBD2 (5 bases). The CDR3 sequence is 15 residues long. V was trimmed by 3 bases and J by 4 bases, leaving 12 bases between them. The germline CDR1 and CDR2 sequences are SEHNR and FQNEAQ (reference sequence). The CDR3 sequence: CASSLDGGGTGELFF. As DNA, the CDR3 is TGTGCCAGCAGCTTGGACGGAGGAGGCACCGGGGAGCTGTTTTTT.